These T cell receptor beta chains were read from a single sample in a study of blood T cell repertoires in COVID-19. Clones were read by immunoSEQ multiplex PCR, and TCRdb kept only the in-frame ones, dropping some. The sample includes fewer than 200,000 clones, almost 80% of them seen just once. Material for sequencing was peripheral blood. Receptors originate from a woman in her 70s with acute or convalescent COVID-19. Each CDR3 is given with its conserved first and last residue. Each record gives: CDR3 protein, J gene, V gene.

CDR3aa: CASSGTTNTGELFF; j_gene: TRBJ2-2; v_gene: TRBV6-5
CDR3aa: CASSEGLGDTQYF; j_gene: TRBJ2-3; v_gene: TRBV25-1
CDR3aa: CATAGVTSTDTQYF; j_gene: TRBJ2-3; v_gene: TRBV10-3
CDR3aa: CASSLGQGFAGELFF; j_gene: TRBJ2-2; v_gene: TRBV5-1
CDR3aa: CSASDELAVTDTQYF; j_gene: TRBJ2-3; v_gene: TRBV20-1
CDR3aa: CASSQDSRREQFF; j_gene: TRBJ2-1; v_gene: TRBV6-2/TRBV6-3
CDR3aa: CASRLRHRGIRSYEQYF; j_gene: TRBJ2-7; v_gene: TRBV12-2
CDR3aa: CAWRLQGSGANVLTF; j_gene: TRBJ2-6; v_gene: TRBV30
CDR3aa: CASSFGLAGGHNEQFF; j_gene: TRBJ2-1; v_gene: TRBV5-1
CDR3aa: CASSLAENVVQETQYF; j_gene: TRBJ2-5; v_gene: TRBV5-5
CDR3aa: CASSLEGDRGYTF; j_gene: TRBJ1-2; v_gene: TRBV5-1
CDR3aa: CAISESGLDTGELFF; j_gene: TRBJ2-2; v_gene: TRBV10-3
CDR3aa: CASSLRGGQGYEQYF; j_gene: TRBJ2-7; v_gene: TRBV7-6
CDR3aa: CASSLRSGATNTGELFF; j_gene: TRBJ2-2; v_gene: TRBV7-6
CDR3aa: CSVGNRGRMYTEAFF; j_gene: TRBJ1-1; v_gene: TRBV29-1
CDR3aa: CASSLAGVGEETQYF; j_gene: TRBJ2-5; v_gene: TRBV5-4
CDR3aa: CSVDRQGLTGELFF; j_gene: TRBJ2-2; v_gene: TRBV29-1
CDR3aa: CASSFGQFYEQYF; j_gene: TRBJ2-7; v_gene: TRBV5-1
CDR3aa: CATSDFDRASYGYTF; j_gene: TRBJ1-2; v_gene: TRBV24-1
CDR3aa: CASSLRLAGINEQFF; j_gene: TRBJ2-1; v_gene: TRBV13
CDR3aa: CASSETRTGVAFF; j_gene: TRBJ1-1; v_gene: TRBV9
CDR3aa: CASSPSAGGYNEQFF; j_gene: TRBJ2-1; v_gene: TRBV7-3
CDR3aa: CASSLGHGGGDTEAFF; j_gene: TRBJ1-1; v_gene: TRBV5-1
CDR3aa: CSVRFFDLLYEQYF; j_gene: TRBJ2-7; v_gene: TRBV29-1
CDR3aa: CASSVGPGRETQYF; j_gene: TRBJ2-5; v_gene: TRBV9
CDR3aa: CATIGKGQGAFDEQFF; j_gene: TRBJ2-1; v_gene: TRBV24-1
CDR3aa: CASRIDRDVDYGYTF; j_gene: TRBJ1-2; v_gene: TRBV21-1
CDR3aa: CASRGTGRGEKLFF; j_gene: TRBJ1-4; v_gene: TRBV28
CDR3aa: CASSYRLTSGNEQFF; j_gene: TRBJ2-1; v_gene: TRBV6-5
CDR3aa: CASSHRAPETQYF; j_gene: TRBJ2-5; v_gene: TRBV10-1
CDR3aa: CASSWDRADEQYF; j_gene: TRBJ2-7; v_gene: TRBV13
CDR3aa: CASSREDRASDTQYF; j_gene: TRBJ2-3; v_gene: TRBV5-1
CDR3aa: CSVERTGTLGGYTF; j_gene: TRBJ1-2; v_gene: TRBV29-1
CDR3aa: CASSFLAGGSDTQYF; j_gene: TRBJ2-3; v_gene: TRBV5-1
CDR3aa: CASSQGGDWATDTQYF; j_gene: TRBJ2-3; v_gene: TRBV3-1/TRBV3-2
CDR3aa: CASSEQLATLSYTGELFF; j_gene: TRBJ2-2; v_gene: TRBV5-6
CDR3aa: CASSLALSGSSPLHF; j_gene: TRBJ1-6; v_gene: TRBV5-1
CDR3aa: CASSLGASDTQYF; j_gene: TRBJ2-3; v_gene: TRBV28
CDR3aa: CASSYASAGANVLTF; j_gene: TRBJ2-6; v_gene: TRBV6-5
CDR3aa: CASRWQGAEKLFF; j_gene: TRBJ1-4; v_gene: TRBV6-5
CDR3aa: CASSQPGLAGVLGTDTQYF; j_gene: TRBJ2-3; v_gene: TRBV6-6
CDR3aa: CASSLFHRGANYEQYF; j_gene: TRBJ2-7; v_gene: TRBV7-2
CDR3aa: CAIRQGRNTGELFF; j_gene: TRBJ2-2; v_gene: TRBV10-3
CDR3aa: CASSELAGYSNQPQHF; j_gene: TRBJ1-5; v_gene: TRBV6-1
CDR3aa: CASSQSGGYEQYF; j_gene: TRBJ2-7; v_gene: TRBV3-1/TRBV3-2